Reported below is one TCR beta chain. V was clipped by 7 bases and J by 3 bases; unmatched bases: 5. From germline, CDR1 is SQVTM and CDR2 ANQGSEA. There are 12 residues in the CDR3. These data come from a study of blood T cell repertoires in COVID-19. Per the authors' pipeline: For nucleated cells, counts were estimated from reference gene primer amplification. Assay used: immunoSEQ multiplex PCR; TCRdb lists only in-frame clones, some missing. That table gives V, J and clone size, and the DNA gave D and trimming. The profile covers 110,000 or so clones, with 84% appearing a single time and roughly 8.1% taken by the ten largest.

V gene TRBV29-1 combines with J gene TRBJ2-5, with 7 bases identical to TRBD1. The sequence was obtained from a woman aged 40 to 50 with acute or convalescent COVID-19. What was sequenced was peripheral blood. The CDR3 DNA follows: TGCAGCGCCCTAACAGGGGAAGAGACCCAGTACTTC. Residues: CSALTGEETQYF. The full variable domain, completed using reference TRBV29-1 and TRBJ2-5, is SAVISQKPSRDICQRGTSLTIQCQVDSQVTMMFWYRQQPGQSLTLIATANQGSEATYESGFVIDKFPISRPNLTFSTLTVSNMSPEDSSIYLCSALTGEETQYFGPGTRLLVL.